This is a list of T cell receptor beta chains from one sample in a study of blood T cell repertoires in COVID-19. Measured with immunoSEQ multiplex PCR; TCRdb has only the in-frame clones, and not every one. This table has about 90,000 clones, approximately 86% appearing once. The specimen was peripheral blood. These receptors were collected from an elderly man with acute or convalescent COVID-19. Both conserved end residues are trimmed from each CDR3. The D gene is left open where the match is weak. The size field is filled for only some rows; it gives once, few, many or a size class.

CDR3aa: ASRGLAGARSEQF; len: 13; abundance: NA; v_gene: TRBV6-5; d_gene: TRBD2
CDR3aa: ASSDRQGAYNEQF; len: 13; abundance: NA; v_gene: TRBV2; d_gene: TRBD1
CDR3aa: ASVGGAGDEQY; len: 11; abundance: few; v_gene: TRBV28; d_gene: NA
CDR3aa: ASSPKAGGPTDTQY; len: 14; abundance: NA; v_gene: TRBV5-4; d_gene: TRBD2
CDR3aa: ASSQVTRSPLH; len: 11; abundance: NA; v_gene: TRBV4-3; d_gene: NA
CDR3aa: AINTGTREDNEQF; len: 13; abundance: NA; v_gene: TRBV10-3; d_gene: TRBD2
CDR3aa: ASSLLLVVTGELF; len: 13; abundance: NA; v_gene: TRBV19; d_gene: NA
CDR3aa: ASSLGAGGLYEQY; len: 13; abundance: NA; v_gene: TRBV6-6; d_gene: TRBD2
CDR3aa: SVGETGGTGELF; len: 12; abundance: NA; v_gene: TRBV29-1; d_gene: TRBD1
CDR3aa: ASSLVEGLPRRPYEQY; len: 16; abundance: NA; v_gene: TRBV7-7; d_gene: NA
CDR3aa: ASSDSRFWGGPYEQY; len: 15; abundance: once; v_gene: TRBV6-4; d_gene: NA
CDR3aa: ASSDIGTGEQY; len: 11; abundance: NA; v_gene: TRBV6-2/TRBV6-3; d_gene: TRBD1
CDR3aa: ASSSSVLADEQY; len: 12; abundance: NA; v_gene: TRBV11-2; d_gene: TRBD2
CDR3aa: ASSYGTGITQY; len: 11; abundance: NA; v_gene: TRBV6-2/TRBV6-3; d_gene: NA
CDR3aa: ASSFSATDFGNTIY; len: 14; abundance: NA; v_gene: TRBV28; d_gene: NA
CDR3aa: ASSEGRAGSNQPQH; len: 14; abundance: NA; v_gene: TRBV2; d_gene: NA
CDR3aa: AITPGLSSGNTIY; len: 13; abundance: NA; v_gene: TRBV10-3; d_gene: NA
CDR3aa: ATSGQPAKSYNEQF; len: 14; abundance: NA; v_gene: TRBV28; d_gene: NA
CDR3aa: ASTKGPGEEGYEQY; len: 14; abundance: NA; v_gene: TRBV11-2; d_gene: NA
CDR3aa: ASKLQYNEQF; len: 10; abundance: NA; v_gene: TRBV2; d_gene: NA
CDR3aa: ASGPSPGLAGGGTGELF; len: 17; abundance: NA; v_gene: TRBV27; d_gene: TRBD2
CDR3aa: ASSLDSSYNSPLH; len: 13; abundance: NA; v_gene: TRBV7-2; d_gene: NA
CDR3aa: ASRQGQGIYGYT; len: 12; abundance: NA; v_gene: TRBV2; d_gene: TRBD1
CDR3aa: ASSSFQAGGRRNEQF; len: 15; abundance: NA; v_gene: TRBV11-2; d_gene: TRBD2
CDR3aa: ASSVAGQRGYNEQF; len: 14; abundance: few; v_gene: TRBV9; d_gene: TRBD2
CDR3aa: ASSSGQGTDTQY; len: 12; abundance: NA; v_gene: TRBV19; d_gene: TRBD1
CDR3aa: ASSYPGTENTEAF; len: 13; abundance: NA; v_gene: TRBV6-6; d_gene: TRBD1
CDR3aa: AISESRSNGYT; len: 11; abundance: NA; v_gene: TRBV10-3; d_gene: NA
CDR3aa: ASSQDQGAYFEQY; len: 13; abundance: once; v_gene: TRBV4-1; d_gene: TRBD1
CDR3aa: ASSYSRDTLQAF; len: 12; abundance: NA; v_gene: TRBV6-5; d_gene: NA
CDR3aa: ASNEAPGGNQPQH; len: 13; abundance: NA; v_gene: TRBV19; d_gene: NA
CDR3aa: ASSLTGVTDEQY; len: 12; abundance: NA; v_gene: TRBV5-6; d_gene: TRBD1
CDR3aa: SVGAGDQPQH; len: 10; abundance: once; v_gene: TRBV29-1; d_gene: NA
CDR3aa: SVATSGIYNEQF; len: 12; abundance: NA; v_gene: TRBV29-1; d_gene: TRBD2
CDR3aa: ASSQIAGGIGTDTQY; len: 15; abundance: NA; v_gene: TRBV4-3; d_gene: TRBD2
CDR3aa: ASSPGLAGGEQF; len: 12; abundance: NA; v_gene: TRBV5-1; d_gene: TRBD2
CDR3aa: ASSQRRGQGRLGETQY; len: 16; abundance: NA; v_gene: TRBV3-1/TRBV3-2; d_gene: TRBD1
CDR3aa: ASSPRGWNSPLH; len: 12; abundance: once; v_gene: TRBV28; d_gene: NA
CDR3aa: ASSRTGYGYT; len: 10; abundance: NA; v_gene: TRBV7-2; d_gene: TRBD1
CDR3aa: ASSLNDIAASYNEQF; len: 15; abundance: NA; v_gene: TRBV18; d_gene: NA
CDR3aa: ASSLGWPTDTQY; len: 12; abundance: NA; v_gene: TRBV11-1; d_gene: NA
CDR3aa: ASSQETGDSTPSRQTQY; len: 17; abundance: NA; v_gene: TRBV4-1; d_gene: NA
CDR3aa: ASSYPLQGWQETQY; len: 14; abundance: once; v_gene: TRBV6-2/TRBV6-3; d_gene: NA
CDR3aa: ASREGTYNEQF; len: 11; abundance: NA; v_gene: TRBV28; d_gene: NA
CDR3aa: ASSPFRDYEQY; len: 11; abundance: NA; v_gene: TRBV18; d_gene: NA
CDR3aa: ASSDSTNTGELF; len: 12; abundance: few; v_gene: TRBV5-1; d_gene: NA
CDR3aa: ASSRGLHTGELF; len: 12; abundance: NA; v_gene: TRBV6-2/TRBV6-3; d_gene: NA
CDR3aa: ASSWDRADTQY; len: 11; abundance: NA; v_gene: TRBV2; d_gene: TRBD1
CDR3aa: ASSSGGTEAF; len: 10; abundance: NA; v_gene: TRBV7-6; d_gene: NA
CDR3aa: ASSPGLADNEQF; len: 12; abundance: NA; v_gene: TRBV5-1; d_gene: TRBD2
CDR3aa: ASSIRPGTGFVTEAF; len: 15; abundance: NA; v_gene: TRBV19; d_gene: TRBD1